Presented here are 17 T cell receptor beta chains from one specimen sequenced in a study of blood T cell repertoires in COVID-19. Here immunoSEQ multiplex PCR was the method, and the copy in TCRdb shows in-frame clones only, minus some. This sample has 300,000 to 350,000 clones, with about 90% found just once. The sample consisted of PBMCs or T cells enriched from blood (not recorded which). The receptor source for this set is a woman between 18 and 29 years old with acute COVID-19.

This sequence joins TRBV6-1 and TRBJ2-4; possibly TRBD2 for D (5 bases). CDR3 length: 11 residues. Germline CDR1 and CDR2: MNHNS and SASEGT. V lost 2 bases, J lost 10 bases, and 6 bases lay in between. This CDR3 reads CASSEWEIQYF. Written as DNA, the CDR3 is TGTGCCAGCAGTGAATGGGAGATTCAGTACTTC.

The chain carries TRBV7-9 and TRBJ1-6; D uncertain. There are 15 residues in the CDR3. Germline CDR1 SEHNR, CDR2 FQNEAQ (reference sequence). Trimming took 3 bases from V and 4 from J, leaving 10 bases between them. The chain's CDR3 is CASSFESSYNSPLHF. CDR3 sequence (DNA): TGTGCCAGCAGCTTCGAGAGTTCGTATAATTCACCCCTCCACTTT.

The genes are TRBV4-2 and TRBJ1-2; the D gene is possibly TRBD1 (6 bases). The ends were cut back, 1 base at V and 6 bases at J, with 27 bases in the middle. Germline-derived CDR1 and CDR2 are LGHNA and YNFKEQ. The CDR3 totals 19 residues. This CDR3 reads CASSQGVGAGTRSYNGYTF. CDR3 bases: TGTGCCAGCAGCCAAGGTGTTGGAGCAGGGACAAGGAGTTACAATGGCTACACCTTC.

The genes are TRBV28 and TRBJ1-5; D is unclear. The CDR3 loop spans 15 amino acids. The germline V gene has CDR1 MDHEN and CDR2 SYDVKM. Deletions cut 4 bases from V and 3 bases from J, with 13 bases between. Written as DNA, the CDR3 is TGTGCCAGCAGTTACTCGGCGGGTCTCAATCAGCCCCAGCATTTT. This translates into CASSYSAGLNQPQHF.

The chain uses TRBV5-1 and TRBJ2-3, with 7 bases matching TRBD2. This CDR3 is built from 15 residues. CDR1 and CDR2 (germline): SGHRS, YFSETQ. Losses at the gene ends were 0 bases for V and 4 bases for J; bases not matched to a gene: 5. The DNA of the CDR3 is TGCGCCAGCAGCTTGGCCCGCGGGAGCGCAGATACGCAGTATTTT. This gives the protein CASSLARGSADTQYF.

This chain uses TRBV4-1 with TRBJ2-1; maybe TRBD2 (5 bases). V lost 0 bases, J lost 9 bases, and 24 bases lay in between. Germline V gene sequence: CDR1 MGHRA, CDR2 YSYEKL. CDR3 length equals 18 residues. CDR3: CASSQDTPRVSGKGEQFF. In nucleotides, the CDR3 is TGCGCCAGCAGCCAAGATACCCCCCGGGTGTCGGGAAAGGGTGAGCAGTTCTTC.

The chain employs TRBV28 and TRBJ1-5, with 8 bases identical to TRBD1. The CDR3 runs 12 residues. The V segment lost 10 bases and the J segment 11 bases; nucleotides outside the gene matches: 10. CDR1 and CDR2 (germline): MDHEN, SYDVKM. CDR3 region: CATWDRLSAQHF. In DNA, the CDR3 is TGTGCCACCTGGGACAGGCTATCGGCCCAGCATTTT.

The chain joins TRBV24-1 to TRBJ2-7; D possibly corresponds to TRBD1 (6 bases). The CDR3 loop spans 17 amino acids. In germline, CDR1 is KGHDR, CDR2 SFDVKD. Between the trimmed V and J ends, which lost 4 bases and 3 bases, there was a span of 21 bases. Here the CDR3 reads CATSDARGVGGSYEQYF. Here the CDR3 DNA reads TGTGCCACCAGTGACGCAAGAGGGGTTGGGGGCAGCTACGAGCAGTACTTC.

In DNA, the CDR3 is TGCGCCAGCAGCTCCACAGGGGGCTTAAATAATTCACCCCTCCACTTT. It codes for CASSSTGGLNNSPLHF. This chain connects TRBV5-1 to TRBJ1-6, with TRBD1 matching over 9 bases. This CDR3 spans 16 amino acids. The germline V gene has CDR1 SGHRS and CDR2 YFSETQ. The J segment lost 5 bases and the V segment lost 3 bases, leaving 6 bases of the junction unmatched. Combining the CDR3 with reference TRBV5-1 and TRBJ1-6 gives the whole variable domain KAGVTQTPRYLIKTRGQQVTLSCSPISGHRSVSWYQQTPGQGLQFLFEYFSETQRNKGNFPGRFSGRQFSNSRSEMNVSTLELGDSALYLCASSSTGGLNNSPLHFGNGTRLTVT.

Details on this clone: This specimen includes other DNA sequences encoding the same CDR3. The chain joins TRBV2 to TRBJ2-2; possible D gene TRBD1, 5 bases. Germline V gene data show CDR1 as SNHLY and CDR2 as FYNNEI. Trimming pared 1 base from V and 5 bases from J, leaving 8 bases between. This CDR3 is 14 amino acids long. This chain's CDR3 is CASSEERGTGELFF. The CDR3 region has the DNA TGTGCCAGCAGTGAAGAAAGGGGAACCGGGGAGCTGTTTTTT. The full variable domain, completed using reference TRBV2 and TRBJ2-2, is EPEVTQTPSHQVTQMGQEVILRCVPISNHLYFYWYRQILGQKVEFLVSFYNNEISEKSEIFDDQFSVERPDGSNFTLKIRSTKLEDSAMYFCASSEERGTGELFFGEGSRLTVL.

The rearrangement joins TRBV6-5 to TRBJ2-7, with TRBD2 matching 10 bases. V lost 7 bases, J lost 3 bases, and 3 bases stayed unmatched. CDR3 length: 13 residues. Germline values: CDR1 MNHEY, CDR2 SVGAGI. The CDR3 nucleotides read TGTGCCAGCAAAGGACTAGCGGACTACGAGCAGTACTTC. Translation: CASKGLADYEQYF.

As DNA, the CDR3 is TGTGCCAGTAGTACCCAGGGAAACACTGAAGCTTTCTTT. This translates into CASSTQGNTEAFF. The J gene is TRBJ1-1, the V gene TRBV19; a weak D match, TRBD1 (5 bases). Germline assignment: CDR1 LNHDA and CDR2 SQIVND (reference sequence). The CDR3 runs 13 residues. V was shortened by 4 bases and J by 2 bases, with 8 bases between the two germline ends.

The CDR3 nucleotides read TGTGCCAGCTCACCCCTCACAGTGAACACTGAAGCTTTCTTT. Protein sequence: CASSPLTVNTEAFF. V is TRBV18 and J is TRBJ1-1, with D hard to call. The ends were cut back, 3 bases at V and 0 bases at J, with 8 bases in the middle. CDR1 is KGHSH and CDR2 is LQKENI in the germline V gene. The length of the CDR3 is 14 residues.

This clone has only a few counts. The CDR3 is CASSLRSGGSGANVLTF. The CDR3 DNA follows: TGTGCCAGCAGCTTAAGATCAGGGGGCTCTGGGGCCAACGTCCTGACTTTC. The chain carries TRBV11-2 and TRBJ2-6; 7 bases map to TRBD1. V dropped 2 bases and J dropped 0; count of bases not matched to a gene: 4. Germline V CDR1 and CDR2: SGHAT, FQNNGV. CDR3 length equals 17 residues.

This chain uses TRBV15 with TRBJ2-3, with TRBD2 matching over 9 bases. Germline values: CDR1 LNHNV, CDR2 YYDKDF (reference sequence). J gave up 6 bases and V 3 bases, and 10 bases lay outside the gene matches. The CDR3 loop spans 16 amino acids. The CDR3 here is CATSSQASGRPDTQYF. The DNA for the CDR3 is TGTGCCACCAGCAGCCAAGCCAGCGGGAGGCCGGATACGCAGTATTTT.

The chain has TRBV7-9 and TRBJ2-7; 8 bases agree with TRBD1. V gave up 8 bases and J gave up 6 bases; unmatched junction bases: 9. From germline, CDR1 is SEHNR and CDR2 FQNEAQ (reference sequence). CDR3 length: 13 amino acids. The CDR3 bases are TGTGCCAGCGTTGAGGACAGGGCATCCGAGCAGTACTTC. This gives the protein CASVEDRASEQYF.

CDR3 residues: CASSVDRGYGYTF. Here the CDR3 DNA reads TGTGCCAGCAGCGTCGACAGGGGCTATGGCTACACCTTC. The gene calls are TRBV7-2 and TRBJ1-2; 8 bases are a match to TRBD1. Germline-derived CDR1 and CDR2 are SGHTA and FQGNSA. The V gene end was trimmed by 5 bases and the J gene end by 4 bases; junction bases not matched to a gene: 3. The CDR3 extends over 13 amino acids. Full variable domain (missing parts from reference TRBV7-2 and TRBJ1-2): GAGVSQSPSNKVTEKGKDVELRCDPISGHTALYWYRQSLGQGLEFLIYFQGNSAPDKSGLPSDRFSAERTGGSVSTLTIQRTQQEDSAVYLCASSVDRGYGYTFGSGTRLTVV.